These 27 T cell receptor beta chains originate from one sample sequenced in a study of T cell repertoires in cytomegalovirus infection. Each CDR3 protein gets one entry after TCRdb re-called the reads with MiXCR. This sample carries some 920,000 distinct CDR3 sequences, less than 35% of them seen once, and the ten largest clones take over 12%. No antigen has been identified for these receptors. Sequencing used cultured CD8+ T cells from PBMCs, obtained from culture after CMV antigen stimulation. All receptors derive from a human donor in good health (CMV status not recorded). Some clones in this sample may be carry-over from other donors' samples.

Written as DNA, the CDR3 is TGTGCCAGCAGCTTCCCAGGGAGCACCGGGGAGCTGTTTTTT. Its protein is CASSFPGSTGELFF. V gene TRBV7-4 combines with J gene TRBJ2-2; D may match TRBD1 or TRBD2 (5 bases each). The CDR3 is 14 amino acids. Per germline, CDR1 SGHVT and CDR2 SQSDAQ. V was shortened by 3 bases and J by 4 bases, with 9 bases between the two germline ends. Based on the CDR3 plus reference TRBV7-4 and TRBJ2-2, the full variable domain is GAGVSQSPRYKVAKRGRDVALRCDSISGHVTLYWYRQTLGQGSEVLTYSQSDAQRDKSGRPSGRFSAERPERSVSTLKIQRTEQGDSAVYLCASSFPGSTGELFFGEGSRLTVL.

This chain joins TRBV5-1 and TRBJ2-2; TRBD1 agrees at 7 bases. The length of the CDR3 is 18 residues. V trimming: 1 base; J trimming: 2 bases; junction bases outside the gene matches: 11. The germline gives CDR1 SGHRS, CDR2 YFSETQ. The CDR3 here is CASSLRLPGQLNTGELFF. DNA of the CDR3: TGCGCCAGCAGCTTGCGCCTACCGGGACAGCTAAACACCGGGGAGCTGTTTTTT.

Notes on this clonotype: One end of the junction fails to match germline, which may point to a read error. V is TRBV9 and J is TRBJ1-1; D gene uncertain. The CDR3 is made up of 11 amino acids. Germline V CDR1 and CDR2: SGDLS, YYNGEE. Written as DNA, the CDR3 is TGTGTCAGCAGCCCGGGAACTGAAGCTTTCTTT. It translates to CVSSPGTEAFF.

Concerning this clonotype itself: A read error is possible here, since a much larger clone lies one base away. CDR3 DNA: TGTGCCAGCAGTCCCGCGGGGATGAAGACTGAAGCTTTCTTT. It codes for CASSPAGMKTEAFF. This rearrangement joins TRBV27 to TRBJ1-1, with no clear D. Germline lookup yields CDR1 MNHEY and CDR2 SMNVEV (reference sequence). The CDR3 is 14 residues long.

In this sample, this clonotype turned up once. The rearrangement uses TRBV19 and TRBJ1-1; unclear D gene. Germline loops: CDR1 LNHDA, CDR2 SQIVND (reference sequence). Deletions cut 6 bases from V and 0 bases from J, with 14 bases between. There are 15 residues in the CDR3. In DNA form, the CDR3 reads TGTGCCAGTAGGACTCCCGGGCCCATGAACACTGAAGCTTTCTTT. Protein sequence: CASRTPGPMNTEAFF.

The chain carries TRBV20-1 and TRBJ2-3, with TRBD1 matching over 8 bases. From germline, CDR1 is DFQATT and CDR2 SNEGSKA (reference sequence). CDR3 size: 13 residues. V trimming: 5 bases; J trimming: 2 bases; junction bases outside the gene matches: 3. In nucleotides, the CDR3 is TGCAGTGCTGGACAGGGCAACACAGATACGCAGTATTTT. Protein: CSAGQGNTDTQYF.

In its sample, this clonotype was seen a few times. The rearrangement links TRBV7-9 to TRBJ1-5; possibly TRBD1 for D (6 bases). Germline V CDR1 and CDR2: SEHNR, FQNEAQ (reference sequence). V lost 1 base and J 3 bases, leaving 16 bases between the germline ends. The CDR3 extends over 17 amino acids. The CDR3 nucleotides are TGTGCCAGCAGCTTAGGATCCTCGGGGGGCTTCAATCAGCCCCAGCATTTT. As protein: CASSLGSSGGFNQPQHF.

This clonotype was picked up many times. The chain employs TRBV7-8 and TRBJ2-2; a possible D gene is TRBD1 (6 bases). The CDR3 contains 15 residues. Germline V gene lookup returns CDR1 SGHVS and CDR2 FQNEAQ. Trimming cost V 3 bases and J 7 bases, with 15 bases left between them. The CDR3 sequence is CASSFLGQPGGELFF. The CDR3 nucleotides read TGTGCCAGCAGCTTTCTCGGACAGCCGGGCGGGGAGCTGTTTTTT.

The chain employs TRBV2 and TRBJ2-6; TRBD1 is a possible D gene (5 bases). V was shortened by 4 bases and J by 0 bases, with 16 bases between the two germline ends. The CDR3 length is 18 residues. Germline V gives CDR1 SNHLY, CDR2 FYNNEI. The CDR3 DNA follows: TGTGCCAGCAGTGTAACCAGGGCGCATGGCTCTGGGGCCAACGTCCTGACTTTC. The encoded protein is CASSVTRAHGSGANVLTF.

Of note for this clonotype: Being one base from a much bigger clone, this may be a read error. The chain employs TRBV7-8 and TRBJ2-1; tentatively, D is TRBD1 or TRBD2 (7 bases each). This CDR3 spans 15 amino acids. The germline gives CDR1 SGHVS, CDR2 FQNEAQ. V was shortened by 8 bases and J by 1 base, with 15 bases between the two germline ends. CDR3 amino acids: CASGGGQNSYNEQFF. The CDR3 bases are TGTGCCAGCGGCGGGGGACAGAATTCCTACAATGAGCAGTTCTTC.

This clonotype was observed a few times. Sequence at one end of the junction differs from germline and may be a read error. The chain joins TRBV4-1 to TRBJ2-2, with D possibly matching TRBD1 (6 bases). The CDR3 spans 18 residues. The germline V gene has CDR1 MGHRA and CDR2 YSYEKL. Here the CDR3 reads CASSYLGPDRLNTGELFF. The CDR3 coding sequence is TGTGCCAGCAGCTACCTGGGGCCTGACAGGCTAAACACCGGGGAGCTGTTTTTT.

This clonotype was seen more than once but under ten times. The chain recombines TRBV19 with TRBJ1-1, with a possible D match to TRBD1 (6 bases). The germline V gene has CDR1 LNHDA and CDR2 SQIVND (reference sequence). V lost 1 base, J lost 6 bases, and 9 bases lay in between. The CDR3 sequence is 13 residues long. The CDR3 DNA is TGTGCCAGTAGTATAGGCGGGACACCTGAAGCTTTCTTT. Encoded protein: CASSIGGTPEAFF.

This clonotype was recorded many times. This chain links TRBV27 with TRBJ1-6; D gene uncertain. The CDR3 runs to 14 residues. V lost 6 bases and J 0 bases, leaving 6 bases between the germline ends. CDR1 MNHEY and CDR2 SMNVEV come from the germline V gene (reference sequence). This CDR3 is CASSFGSYNSPLHF. CDR3 sequence (DNA): TGTGCCAGCAGCTTTGGCTCCTATAATTCACCCCTCCACTTT.

The V call is TRBV19, the J call TRBJ2-2; no definite D call. V lost 3 bases, J lost 6 bases, and 8 bases lay in between. The CDR3 runs 13 residues. Germline CDR1 and CDR2: LNHDA and SQIVND (reference sequence). CDR3 amino acids: CASSILTSGELFF. In nucleotides, the CDR3 is TGTGCCAGTAGTATCTTAACTTCCGGGGAGCTGTTTTTT.

Only a few counts were recorded for this clonotype. CDR3: CASSRTGGENQPQHF. In DNA, the CDR3 is TGCGCCAGCAGCCGGACAGGGGGCGAAAATCAGCCCCAGCATTTT. The chain combines TRBV4-1 with TRBJ1-5, with TRBD1 matching 11 bases. Trimming cost V 4 bases and J 4 bases; bases outside gene matches: 3. CDR3 length equals 15 residues. Germline V gene data show CDR1 as MGHRA and CDR2 as YSYEKL.

This clonotype was detected ten times or more. The V gene is TRBV7-8, the J gene TRBJ1-2, with 8 positions matching TRBD1. Germline V lookup: CDR1 SGHVS, CDR2 FQNEAQ. The CDR3 contains 15 residues. J lost 6 bases, V lost 5 bases, and 11 bases had no gene match. Here the CDR3 DNA reads TGTGCCAGCAGCACTCGACAGGGGCCCCGGGATGGCTACACCTTC. Amino acids: CASSTRQGPRDGYTF.

This chain connects TRBV28 to TRBJ2-2; 8 bases align to TRBD2. The CDR3 spans 16 residues. Germline assignment: CDR1 MDHEN and CDR2 SYDVKM. V shed 5 bases and J 5 bases; nucleotides not matched to a gene: 10. CDR3 nucleotide sequence: TGTGCCAGCAGTCGTCGGGAGGGAGGTAAAACCGGGGAGCTGTTTTTT. As protein: CASSRREGGKTGELFF.

This rearrangement joins TRBV6-5 to TRBJ2-3; 7 bases match TRBD1. V shed 0 bases and J 2 bases; nucleotides not matched to a gene: 2. The CDR3 contains 15 residues. Germline V CDR1 and CDR2: MNHEY, SVGAGI. The CDR3 DNA reads TGTGCCAGCAGTTACTCGGGACAGATCACAGATACGCAGTATTTT. This sequence encodes CASSYSGQITDTQYF.

Here the CDR3 DNA reads TGTGCCAGCAGCTTACCAAGGCGGTGGGAGACCCAGTACTTC. Protein: CASSLPRRWETQYF. This chain connects TRBV7-9 to TRBJ2-5, with D unclear. This CDR3 comprises 14 residues. V was trimmed by 2 bases and J by 5 bases, leaving 12 bases between them. Per germline, CDR1 SEHNR and CDR2 FQNEAQ (reference sequence).

The V gene is TRBV28, the J gene TRBJ1-4, with D hard to call. CDR1 and CDR2 from the germline V gene are MDHEN and SYDVKM. V dropped 6 bases and J dropped 2 bases, with 13 bases sitting between them. This CDR3 is built from 15 residues. CDR3 coding DNA: TGTGCCAGCAGGTCCTTACAGAGCACTAATGAAAAACTGTTTTTT. Protein sequence: CASRSLQSTNEKLFF.

The chain links TRBV6-2 or TRBV6-3 to TRBJ2-1; D possibly corresponds to TRBD2 (6 bases). V was shortened by 6 bases and J by 7 bases, with 19 bases between the two germline ends. The CDR3 length is 15 residues. Germline loops: CDR1 MNHEY, CDR2 SVGEGT. As DNA, the CDR3 is TGTGCCAGCAGCTGGGAGGTCGGGGCGTCGAATGAGCAGTTCTTC. As protein: CASSWEVGASNEQFF.

The chain joins TRBV11-2 to TRBJ1-1; D not resolved. The V end lost 1 base, the J end lost 0 bases, and 9 bases lay between the germline ends. The germline gives CDR1 SGHAT, CDR2 FQNNGV. The CDR3 has 15 residues. The CDR3, as DNA: TGTGCCAGCAGCTTAGGAAGCGAGGTGAACACTGAAGCTTTCTTT. Protein: CASSLGSEVNTEAFF.

This clonotype appeared once. The chain uses TRBV6-5 and TRBJ2-3; 11 nucleotides agree with TRBD2. Germline trimming cut 6 bases from V and 4 bases from J; bases unmatched to any gene: 6. This CDR3 region has 15 residues. Germline V lookup: CDR1 MNHEY, CDR2 SVGAGI. The CDR3 protein is CASSSSGGPADTQYF. The CDR3, as DNA: TGTGCCAGCAGCTCTAGCGGGGGGCCGGCAGATACGCAGTATTTT.

V gene TRBV6-5 combines with J gene TRBJ2-5, with D tentatively TRBD1 or TRBD2 (5 bases each). This CDR3 is built from 15 residues. The germline gives CDR1 MNHEY, CDR2 SVGAGI. The V gene lost 7 bases and the J gene lost 6 bases, with 21 bases spanning the gap. The CDR3 DNA follows: TGTGCCAGCAACCCGGGATCACGGGGACGGCAGACCCAGTACTTC. Protein product: CASNPGSRGRQTQYF.

Details on this clonotype: This may be a read error: a much more frequent sequence differs by one nucleotide. The chain recombines TRBV7-2 with TRBJ1-4; 7 bases line up with TRBD1. Per germline, CDR1 SGHTA and CDR2 FQGNSA. Trimming removed 3 bases from V and 3 bases from J; junction bases left unmatched: 4. The CDR3 is made up of 15 amino acids. The DNA of the CDR3 is TGTACCAGCAGCTTCTCGGGACAGTCTAATGAAAAACTGTTTTTT. Its protein product is CTSSFSGQSNEKLFF.

The V call is TRBV19, the J call TRBJ2-1; D uncertain. V lost 5 bases and J lost 7, with 12 bases in between. The germline V gene has CDR1 LNHDA and CDR2 SQIVND (reference sequence). This CDR3 comprises 13 residues. The CDR3: CASSALIRNEQFF. In DNA, the CDR3 is TGTGCCAGTAGTGCCTTAATTAGGAATGAGCAGTTCTTC.

This clonotype showed up just a few times. The rearrangement links TRBV19 to TRBJ1-1, with D unresolved. CDR3 size: 15 residues. CDR1 is LNHDA, CDR2 SQIVND, per germline (reference sequence). Trimming removed 7 bases from V and 0 bases from J, with 15 bases in between. CDR3 amino acids: CASTVRRELNTEAFF. The CDR3 DNA sequence: TGTGCCAGTACCGTCCGGAGGGAGCTGAACACTGAAGCTTTCTTT.